Presented here are 14 T cell receptor beta chains from one specimen sequenced in a study of T cell repertoires in cytomegalovirus infection. TCRdb re-analysed the reads in MiXCR, keeping a single row per CDR3 protein. In the table there are more than 500,000 distinct CDR3 sequences, about 15% of which are singletons. Input material: CD8+ T cells from PBMCs. These receptors came from a human donor in good health (CMV status not recorded). Some clones in this sample may be carry-over from other donors' samples.

The chain combines TRBV28 with TRBJ1-2; tentative D call: TRBD1 (6 bases). The germline gives CDR1 MDHEN, CDR2 SYDVKM. Trimming removed 1 base at V and 0 bases at J, with 12 bases between. CDR3 size: 16 residues. This CDR3 reads CASSLFGGRANYGYTF. The CDR3 DNA reads as TGTGCCAGCAGTTTATTCGGGGGCAGAGCTAACTATGGCTACACCTTC.

This clonotype was found a few times. This chain connects TRBV11-2 to TRBJ1-1; 7 nucleotides line up with TRBD1. Germline values: CDR1 SGHAT, CDR2 FQNNGV. V shed 1 base and J 11 bases; nucleotides not matched to a gene: 7. The CDR3 has 13 amino acids. The CDR3, as DNA: TGTGCCAGCAGCTTAGGGGGATCCAGGGGGGCTTTCTTT. It codes for CASSLGGSRGAFF.

This clonotype has more than one count but fewer than ten. The genes are TRBV7-9 and TRBJ2-1; 10 positions match TRBD2. Trimming cost V 2 bases and J 10 bases; bases outside gene matches: 8. CDR1 is SEHNR, CDR2 FQNEAQ, per germline (reference sequence). The CDR3 has 15 amino acids. In DNA form, the CDR3 reads TGTGCCAGCAGCTTACAAAGGGGTAGCGGGGGGGAGCAGTTCTTC. This translates into CASSLQRGSGGEQFF.

The chain has TRBV12-3 or TRBV12-4 and TRBJ1-1; D might be TRBD1 (5 bases). Trimming pared 4 bases from V and 1 base from J, leaving 16 bases between. The CDR3 is made up of 16 amino acids. As DNA, the CDR3 is TGTGCCAGCAGTTCCCTTACGGAAGGGACGAACACTGAAGCTTTCTTT. Amino acids: CASSSLTEGTNTEAFF.

This clonotype was seen repeatedly, ten times or more. The gene calls are TRBV11-2 and TRBJ2-7, with D maybe TRBD2 (6 bases). CDR1 and CDR2 (germline): SGHAT, FQNNGV. V shed 3 bases and J shed 10 bases, with 16 bases lying between them. The CDR3 sequence is 13 residues long. CDR3 sequence reads: CASSFWGEESQYF. Here the CDR3 DNA reads TGTGCCAGCAGCTTTTGGGGGGAGGAATCCCAGTACTTC.

V gene TRBV14 combines with J gene TRBJ1-2; a weak D match, TRBD1 (5 bases). With 2 bases removed from V and 4 bases from J, the gap between germline ends came to 11 bases. Germline CDR1 and CDR2: SGHDN and FVKESK. This CDR3 has 14 amino acids. Here the CDR3 reads CASSQQGNGYGYTF. In DNA form, the CDR3 reads TGTGCCAGCAGCCAACAGGGTAACGGCTATGGCTACACCTTC.

The chain combines TRBV2 with TRBJ2-7; D gene uncertain. V gave up 7 bases and J gave up 6 bases, with 7 bases separating them. CDR3 length: 10 residues. Germline V lookup: CDR1 SNHLY, CDR2 FYNNEI. CDR3 sequence (DNA): TGTGCCAGCACGAGGTTCGAGCAGTACTTC. It yields the protein CASTRFEQYF.

V usage is TRBV6-1 and J usage is TRBJ1-3; tentative D call: TRBD1 (5 bases). The CDR3 extends over 15 amino acids. V shed 4 bases and J shed 0 bases, with 10 bases lying between them. Looked up from germline, CDR1 is MNHNS and CDR2 is SASEGT. CDR3 sequence: CASSGDFNSGNTIYF. In DNA, the CDR3 is TGTGCCAGCAGTGGGGACTTCAACTCTGGAAACACCATATATTTT.

This clonotype was observed a few times. One end of the junction does not line up with germline, which may come from a read error. The chain links TRBV28 to TRBJ1-2; D not resolved. The germline V gene has CDR1 MDHEN and CDR2 SYDVKM. The CDR3 runs 13 residues. The CDR3 spells CASSHRVDYSYTF. In DNA form, the CDR3 reads TGTGCCAGCAGTCATCGGGTAGACTATAGCTACACCTTC.

This clonotype was seen at least ten times. V gene TRBV6-5 combines with J gene TRBJ2-7; 7 bases agree with TRBD2. CDR1 MNHEY and CDR2 SVGAGI come from the germline V gene. The J segment lost 7 bases and the V segment lost 5 bases, leaving 11 bases of the junction unmatched. This CDR3 contains 14 residues. As DNA, the CDR3 is TGTGCCAGCAGTCCCGGGGGGTATTACGATGAGCAGTACTTC. This translates into CASSPGGYYDEQYF.

In DNA, the CDR3 is TGTGCCAGCTCCTTCGGGACTAGCGGGAGCTCTCTCCAAGAGACCCAGTACTTC. Translation gives CASSFGTSGSSLQETQYF. The chain uses TRBV6-2 or TRBV6-3 and TRBJ2-5, with 14 bases lining up with TRBD2. Trimming took 8 bases from V and 1 from J; bases not matched to a gene: 12. Germline CDR1 is MNHEY and CDR2 is SVGEGT. CDR3 length equals 18 residues.

The V gene is TRBV13, the J gene TRBJ2-5; 13 bases map to TRBD2. The V and J ends lost 5 bases and 1 base, in that order; junction bases with no gene match: 10. Germline V gives CDR1 PRHDT, CDR2 FYEKMQ (reference sequence). CDR3 length: 18 amino acids. Written as DNA, the CDR3 is TGTGCCAGCAGCGATGGGACTAGCGGGATTGGGGTCCAAGAGACCCAGTACTTC. It encodes CASSDGTSGIGVQETQYF.

The rearrangement joins TRBV9 to TRBJ1-2; D remains ambiguous. Trimming cost V 4 bases and J 3 bases, with 10 bases left between them. Germline loops: CDR1 SGDLS, CDR2 YYNGEE. The CDR3 is made up of 13 amino acids. The CDR3 coding sequence is TGTGCCAGCAGCACACCGGAGGACTATGGCTACACCTTC. Translating it yields CASSTPEDYGYTF.

This clonotype was observed many times. This rearrangement joins TRBV6-1 to TRBJ2-1; TRBD2 might be the D (6 bases). The V and J ends lost 3 bases and 4 bases respectively, with 13 bases between them. CDR1 MNHNS and CDR2 SASEGT come from the germline V gene. This CDR3 contains 15 residues. The CDR3 nucleotides are TGTGCCAGCAGTGATCCCCGGCGGGATTACAATGAGCAGTTCTTC. Amino acid sequence: CASSDPRRDYNEQFF.